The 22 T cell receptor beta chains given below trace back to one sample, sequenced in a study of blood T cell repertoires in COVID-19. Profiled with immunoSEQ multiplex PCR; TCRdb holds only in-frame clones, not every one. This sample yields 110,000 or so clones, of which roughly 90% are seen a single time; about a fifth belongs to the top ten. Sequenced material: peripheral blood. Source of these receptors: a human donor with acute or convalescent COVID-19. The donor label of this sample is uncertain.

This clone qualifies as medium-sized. CDR3 in DNA: TGTGCCAGCAACCGAGAGTACACCGGGGAGCTGTTTTTT. Its translation is CASNREYTGELFF. The chain joins TRBV2 to TRBJ2-2, with D unclear. CDR3 length equals 13 residues. The V and J ends lost 7 bases and 3 bases respectively, with 9 bases between them. The germline V gene encodes CDR1 SNHLY and CDR2 FYNNEI.

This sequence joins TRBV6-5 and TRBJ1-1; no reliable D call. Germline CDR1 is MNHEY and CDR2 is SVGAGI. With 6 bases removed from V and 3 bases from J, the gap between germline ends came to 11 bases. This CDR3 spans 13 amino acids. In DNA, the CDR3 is TGTGCCAGCAGCCCCGGGTCGGACACTGAAGCTTTCTTT. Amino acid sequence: CASSPGSDTEAFF.

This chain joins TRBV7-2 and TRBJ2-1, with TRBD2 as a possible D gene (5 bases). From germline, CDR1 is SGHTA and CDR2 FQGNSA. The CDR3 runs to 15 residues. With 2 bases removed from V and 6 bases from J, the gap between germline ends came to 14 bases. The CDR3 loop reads CASSLSSVGSNEQFF. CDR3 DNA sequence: TGTGCCAGCAGCTTAAGCTCAGTAGGGAGCAATGAGCAGTTCTTC.

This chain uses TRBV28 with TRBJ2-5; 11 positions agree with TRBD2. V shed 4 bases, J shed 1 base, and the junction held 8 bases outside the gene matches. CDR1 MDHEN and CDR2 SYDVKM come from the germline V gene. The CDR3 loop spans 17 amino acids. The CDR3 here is CASSSRTSGSLQETQYF. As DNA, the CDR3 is TGTGCCAGCAGTTCTCGCACTAGCGGGAGCCTCCAAGAGACCCAGTACTTC.

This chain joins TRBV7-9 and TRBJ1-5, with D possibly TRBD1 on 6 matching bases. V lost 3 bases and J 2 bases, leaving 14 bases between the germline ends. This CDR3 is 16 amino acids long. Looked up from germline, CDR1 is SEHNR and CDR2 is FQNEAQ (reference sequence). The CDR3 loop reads CASSFSGGPGNQPQHF. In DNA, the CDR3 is TGTGCCAGCAGCTTCTCGGGGGGCCCTGGCAATCAGCCCCAGCATTTT.

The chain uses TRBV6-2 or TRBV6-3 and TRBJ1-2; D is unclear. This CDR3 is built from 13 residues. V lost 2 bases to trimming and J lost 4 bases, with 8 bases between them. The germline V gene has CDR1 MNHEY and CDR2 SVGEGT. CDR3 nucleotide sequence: TGTGCCAGCAGTTACGGGCTGTCCTATGGCTACACCTTC. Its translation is CASSYGLSYGYTF.

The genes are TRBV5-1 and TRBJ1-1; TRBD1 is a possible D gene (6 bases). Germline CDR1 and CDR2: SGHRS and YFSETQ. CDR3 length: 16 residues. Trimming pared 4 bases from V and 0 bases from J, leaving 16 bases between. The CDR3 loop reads CASSPNPGHMNTEAFF. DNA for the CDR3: TGCGCCAGCAGCCCTAATCCGGGACACATGAACACTGAAGCTTTCTTT.

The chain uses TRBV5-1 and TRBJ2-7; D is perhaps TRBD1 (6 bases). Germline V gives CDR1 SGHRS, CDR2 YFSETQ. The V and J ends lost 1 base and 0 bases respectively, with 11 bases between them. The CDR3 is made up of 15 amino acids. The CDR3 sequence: CASSLRAGVSYEQYF. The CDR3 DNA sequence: TGCGCCAGCAGCTTGAGGGCAGGGGTCTCCTACGAGCAGTACTTC.

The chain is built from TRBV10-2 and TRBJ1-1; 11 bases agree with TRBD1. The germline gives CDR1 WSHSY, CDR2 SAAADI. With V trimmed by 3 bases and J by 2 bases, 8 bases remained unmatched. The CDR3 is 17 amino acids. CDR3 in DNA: TGCGCCAGCAGTGATCCCGTGGACAGGGGGCCTAACACTGAAGCTTTCTTT. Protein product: CASSDPVDRGPNTEAFF.

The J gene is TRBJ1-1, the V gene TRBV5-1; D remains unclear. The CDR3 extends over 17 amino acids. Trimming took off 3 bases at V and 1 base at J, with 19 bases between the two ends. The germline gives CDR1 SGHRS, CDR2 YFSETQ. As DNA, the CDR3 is TGCGCCAGCAGCTCCCACAGTATGATAGCGTCGAACACTGAAGCTTTCTTT. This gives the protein CASSSHSMIASNTEAFF.

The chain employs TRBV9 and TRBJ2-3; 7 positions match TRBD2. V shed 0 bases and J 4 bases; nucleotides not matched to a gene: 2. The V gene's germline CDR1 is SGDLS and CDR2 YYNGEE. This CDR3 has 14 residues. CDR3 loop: CASSVGGLADTQYF. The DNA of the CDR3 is TGTGCCAGCAGCGTAGGTGGACTAGCAGATACGCAGTATTTT.

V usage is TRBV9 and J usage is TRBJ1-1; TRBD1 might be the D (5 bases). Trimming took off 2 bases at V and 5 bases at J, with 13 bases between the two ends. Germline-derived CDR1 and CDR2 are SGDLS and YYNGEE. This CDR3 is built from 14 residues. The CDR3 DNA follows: TGTGCCAGCAGCGTCACATGGGACTCAACTGAAGCTTTCTTT. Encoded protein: CASSVTWDSTEAFF.

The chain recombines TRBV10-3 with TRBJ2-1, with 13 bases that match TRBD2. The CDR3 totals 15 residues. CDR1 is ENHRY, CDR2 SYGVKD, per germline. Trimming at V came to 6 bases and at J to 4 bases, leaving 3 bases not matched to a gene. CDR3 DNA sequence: TGTGCCATCAGGGGGACTAGCGGGAAATACAATGAGCAGTTCTTC. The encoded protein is CAIRGTSGKYNEQFF.

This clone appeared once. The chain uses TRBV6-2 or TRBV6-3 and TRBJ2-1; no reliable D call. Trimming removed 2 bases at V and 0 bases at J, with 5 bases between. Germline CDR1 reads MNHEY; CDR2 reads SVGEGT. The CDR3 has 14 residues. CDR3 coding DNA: TGTGCCAGCAGTTACCCTTCCTCCTACAATGAGCAGTTCTTC. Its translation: CASSYPSSYNEQFF.

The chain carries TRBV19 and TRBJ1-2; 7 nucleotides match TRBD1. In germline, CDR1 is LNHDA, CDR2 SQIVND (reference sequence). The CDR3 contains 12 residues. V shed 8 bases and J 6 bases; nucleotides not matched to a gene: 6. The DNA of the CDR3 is TGTGCCAGTTACACAGGGGTGGATGGCTACACCTTC. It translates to CASYTGVDGYTF.

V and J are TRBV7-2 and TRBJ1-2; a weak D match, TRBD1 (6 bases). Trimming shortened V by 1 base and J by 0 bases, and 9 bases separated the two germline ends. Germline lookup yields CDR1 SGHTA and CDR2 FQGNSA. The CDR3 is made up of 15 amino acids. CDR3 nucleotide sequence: TGTGCCAGCAGCTTAGACAGGGACGCTAACTATGGCTACACCTTC. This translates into CASSLDRDANYGYTF.

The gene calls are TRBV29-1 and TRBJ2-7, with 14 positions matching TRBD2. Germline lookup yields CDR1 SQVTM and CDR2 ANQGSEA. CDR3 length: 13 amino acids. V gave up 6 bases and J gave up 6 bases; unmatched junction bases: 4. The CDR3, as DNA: TGCAGCGTGGATGGACTAGCGGGAGGCGAGCAGTACTTC. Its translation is CSVDGLAGGEQYF.

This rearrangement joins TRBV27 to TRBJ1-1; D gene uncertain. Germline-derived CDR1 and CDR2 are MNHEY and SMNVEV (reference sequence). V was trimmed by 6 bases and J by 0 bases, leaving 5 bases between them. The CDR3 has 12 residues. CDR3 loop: CASRHLNTEAFF. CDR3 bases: TGTGCCAGCAGACATTTGAACACTGAAGCTTTCTTT.

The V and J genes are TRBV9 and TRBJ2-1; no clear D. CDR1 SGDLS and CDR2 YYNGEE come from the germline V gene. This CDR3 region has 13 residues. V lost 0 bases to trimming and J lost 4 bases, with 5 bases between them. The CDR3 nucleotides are TGTGCCAGCAGCGTAGCCCAGTACAATGAGCAGTTCTTC. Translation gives CASSVAQYNEQFF. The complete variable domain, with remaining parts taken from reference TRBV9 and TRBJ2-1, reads DSGVTQTPKHLITATGQRVTLRCSPRSGDLSVYWYQQSLDQGLQFLIQYYNGEERAKGNILERFSAQQFPDLHSELNLSSLELGDSALYFCASSVAQYNEQFFGPGTRLTVL.

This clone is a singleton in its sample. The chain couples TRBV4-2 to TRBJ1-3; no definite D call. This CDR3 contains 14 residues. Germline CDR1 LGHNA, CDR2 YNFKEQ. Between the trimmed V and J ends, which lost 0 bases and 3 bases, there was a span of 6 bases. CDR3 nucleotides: TGTGCCAGCAGCCAAGACCTCAGTGGAAACACCATATATTTT. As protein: CASSQDLSGNTIYF.

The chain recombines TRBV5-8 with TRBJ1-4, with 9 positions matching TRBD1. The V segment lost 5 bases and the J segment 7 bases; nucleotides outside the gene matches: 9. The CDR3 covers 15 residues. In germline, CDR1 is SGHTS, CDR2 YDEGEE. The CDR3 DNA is TGTGCCAGCAGACGAACAGGGGGCGCGGGTGAAAAACTGTTTTTT. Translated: CASRRTGGAGEKLFF.

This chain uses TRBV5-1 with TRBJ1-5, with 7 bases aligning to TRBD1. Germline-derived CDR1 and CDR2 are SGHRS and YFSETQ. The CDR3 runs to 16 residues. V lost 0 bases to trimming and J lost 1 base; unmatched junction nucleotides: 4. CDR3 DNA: TGCGCCAGCAGCTTGGGAGGGGGCATAAGCAATCAGCCCCAGCATTTT. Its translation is CASSLGGGISNQPQHF.